Following are 5 T cell receptor beta chains from one sample sequenced in a study of blood T cell repertoires in COVID-19. The repertoire was sequenced with immunoSEQ multiplex PCR; TCRdb's copy has only in-frame clones and lacks some. This sample has some 200,000 clones, with 80% to 85% found just once. Sequencing input: PBMCs or T cells enriched from blood (not recorded which). Receptors were obtained from a man aged 40-49 years who had recovered from COVID-19.

This clone showed up just once. The chain uses TRBV30 and TRBJ1-6; D is ambiguous. The CDR3 runs to 16 residues. V lost 3 bases and J lost 6, with 18 bases in between. The germline CDR1 and CDR2 sequences are GTSNPN and SVGIG (reference sequence). The CDR3 is CAWRIRLWSGNSPLHF. In DNA form, the CDR3 reads TGTGCCTGGAGAATCCGACTGTGGTCTGGTAATTCACCCCTCCACTTT. The variable domain in full, completed from reference TRBV30 and TRBJ1-6, reads SQTIHQWPATLVQPVGSPLSLECTVEGTSNPNLYWYRQAAGRGLQLLFYSVGIGQISSEVPQNLSASRPQDRQFILSSKKLLLSDSGFYLCAWRIRLWSGNSPLHFGNGTRLTVT.

This clone appeared once. The V and J genes are TRBV29-1 and TRBJ2-2; 8 bases are shared with TRBD1. V shed 4 bases and J 1 base; nucleotides not matched to a gene: 5. The germline CDR1 and CDR2 sequences are SQVTM and ANQGSEA. The CDR3 spans 15 residues. CDR3 loop: CSVGPGTGNTGELFF. The CDR3 DNA sequence: TGCAGCGTTGGCCCTGGGACAGGGAACACCGGGGAGCTGTTTTTT.

CDR3 sequence (DNA): TGTGCCAGCAGCCCCGACCCTGATCAAGACAGGGTGACTGCCTACGAGCAGTACTTC. Translating it yields CASSPDPDQDRVTAYEQYF. The chain has TRBV11-3 and TRBJ2-7; 7 nucleotides align to TRBD1. This CDR3 comprises 19 residues. From germline, CDR1 is SGHNT and CDR2 YENEEA. Trimming removed 5 bases from V and 2 bases from J; junction bases left unmatched: 21.

The V and J genes are TRBV19 and TRBJ1-1; D is unresolved. With 2 bases removed from V and 3 bases from J, the gap between germline ends came to 31 bases. Germline V lookup: CDR1 LNHDA, CDR2 SQIVND (reference sequence). This CDR3 is built from 21 residues. The CDR3 loop reads CASSISPRGWGWSLEDTEAFF. In DNA form, the CDR3 reads TGTGCCAGTAGTATATCCCCCCGCGGTTGGGGTTGGAGCCTGGAGGACACTGAAGCTTTCTTT.

The rearrangement joins TRBV27 to TRBJ1-5; 7 nucleotides line up with TRBD1. This CDR3 region has 15 residues. CDR1 and CDR2 (germline): MNHEY, SMNVEV (reference sequence). Trimming removed 3 bases from V and 7 bases from J; junction bases left unmatched: 9. Here the CDR3 reads CASSFIGGGGQPQHF. The CDR3 DNA follows: TGTGCCAGCAGTTTCATTGGAGGGGGCGGGCAGCCCCAGCATTTT.